This passage covers 31 T cell receptor beta chains from one sample sequenced in a study of blood T cell repertoires in COVID-19. This table comes from immunoSEQ multiplex PCR, and its TCRdb copy is limited to in-frame clones, with some not included. The top ten clones hold around 0.96% of a sample with 200,000 to 250,000 clones, around 84% of them seen once. The sequenced sample consisted of peripheral blood. Receptor source: a man in his forties or fifties with acute or convalescent COVID-19.

The chain employs TRBV5-1 and TRBJ2-1; 16 nucleotides agree with TRBD2. Per the germline V gene, CDR1 is SGHRS and CDR2 is YFSETQ. The V gene end was trimmed by 3 bases and the J gene end by 4 bases; junction bases not matched to a gene: 10. CDR3 length: 19 amino acids. CDR3 protein: CASSSTRGLAGGPYNEQFF. The CDR3 region has the DNA TGCGCCAGCAGCTCCACCCGGGGACTAGCGGGGGGGCCGTACAATGAGCAGTTCTTC.

The chain uses TRBV5-6 and TRBJ1-6; a weak D match, TRBD1 (6 bases). Germline V gene sequence: CDR1 SGHDT, CDR2 YYEEEE. This CDR3 contains 16 residues. V was shortened by 5 bases and J by 6 bases, with 18 bases between the two germline ends. CDR3 protein: CASRLTGTTPNSPLHF. CDR3 in DNA: TGTGCCAGCAGACTAACCGGGACAACTCCTAATTCACCCCTCCACTTT.

V gene TRBV3-1 (or the pseudogene TRBV3-2) combines with J gene TRBJ1-2; possible D gene TRBD1, 6 bases. Per the germline V gene, CDR1 is LGHDT and CDR2 is YNNKEL (reference sequence). V was shortened by 4 bases and J by 4 bases, with 13 bases between the two germline ends. The CDR3 consists of 14 residues. CDR3 in DNA: TGTGCCAGCAGCCCCCCTGGGGGCGGCTATGGCTACACCTTC. The encoded protein is CASSPPGGGYGYTF.

The chain joins TRBV11-1 to TRBJ2-6; D possibly corresponds to TRBD1 (6 bases). The CDR3 is made up of 16 amino acids. Germline assignment: CDR1 SGHAT and CDR2 FQDESV (reference sequence). The V and J ends lost 5 bases and 4 bases respectively, with 15 bases between them. This CDR3 reads CASSADRARGANVLTF. As DNA, the CDR3 is TGTGCCAGCAGCGCGGACAGAGCACGAGGGGCCAACGTCCTGACTTTC. The entire variable domain, with the rest obtained from reference TRBV11-1 and TRBJ2-6, is as follows: EAEVAQSPRYKITEKSQAVAFWCDPISGHATLYWYRQILGQGPELLVQFQDESVVDDSQLPKDRFSAERLKGVDSTLKIQPAELGDSAMYLCASSADRARGANVLTFGAGSRLTVL.

This chain connects TRBV29-1 to TRBJ1-1; possibly TRBD1 for D (5 bases). CDR1 SQVTM and CDR2 ANQGSEA come from the germline V gene. The CDR3 is 13 residues long. Trimming removed 3 bases from V and 6 bases from J, with 14 bases in between. CDR3 nucleotides: TGCAGCGTTGATGGGGCCAGAAGGGCTGAAGCTTTCTTT. Translation: CSVDGARRAEAFF.

The J gene is TRBJ1-2, the V gene TRBV19, with TRBD1 matching 10 bases. Germline-derived CDR1 and CDR2 are LNHDA and SQIVND (reference sequence). The CDR3 extends over 17 amino acids. Unmatched junction bases numbered 9, after V lost 0 bases and J lost 5 bases. CDR3 protein: CASSIDLPGQGQYGYTF. Here the CDR3 DNA reads TGTGCCAGTAGTATAGACTTGCCGGGACAGGGGCAATATGGCTACACCTTC.

CDR3 DNA sequence: TGTGCCAGCAGCCAGATTGTACAGGGGAACACTGAAGCTTTCTTT. It yields the protein CASSQIVQGNTEAFF. This sequence joins TRBV3-1 (or the pseudogene TRBV3-2) and TRBJ1-1, with a tentative D call TRBD1 (6 bases). This CDR3 comprises 15 residues. V was clipped by 3 bases and J by 1 base, with 12 bases between them. Germline V lookup: CDR1 LGHDT, CDR2 YNNKEL (reference sequence).

The V call is TRBV2, the J call TRBJ1-2; the D gene is possibly TRBD1 (6 bases). The CDR3 covers 14 residues. V lost 2 bases, J lost 7 bases, and 14 bases lay in between. Germline CDR1 and CDR2: SNHLY and FYNNEI. In nucleotides, the CDR3 is TGTGCCAGCAGTGAATATGTACAGGGTGGTGGCTACACCTTC. Translated, it gives CASSEYVQGGGYTF.

The chain combines TRBV5-6 with TRBJ2-3, with D perhaps TRBD1 (6 bases). This CDR3 has 16 amino acids. Germline V gene sequence: CDR1 SGHDT, CDR2 YYEEEE. V lost 4 bases and J lost 1, with 16 bases in between. The CDR3 nucleotides are TGTGCCAGCAGCGCGGGCCGGGACACCCGCACAGATACGCAGTATTTT. It specifies CASSAGRDTRTDTQYF.

V and J are TRBV5-1 and TRBJ1-2; 11 bases are shared with TRBD1. CDR1 is SGHRS, CDR2 YFSETQ, per germline. The CDR3 sequence is 16 residues long. V was clipped by 4 bases and J by 2 bases; unmatched bases: 7. The CDR3 is CASSPGTGGPNYGYTF. CDR3 bases: TGCGCCAGCAGCCCAGGGACAGGGGGGCCCAACTATGGCTACACCTTC. The full variable domain, in which reference TRBV5-1 and TRBJ1-2 provide the parts outside the CDR3, is KAGVTQTPRYLIKTRGQQVTLSCSPISGHRSVSWYQQTPGQGLQFLFEYFSETQRNKGNFPGRFSGRQFSNSRSEMNVSTLELGDSALYLCASSPGTGGPNYGYTFGSGTRLTVV.

The table lists this clone with a few counts. The V call is TRBV2, the J call TRBJ1-5, with D perhaps matching TRBD1 (6 bases). Germline V gene lookup returns CDR1 SNHLY and CDR2 FYNNEI. Trimming removed 6 bases from V and 6 bases from J, with 12 bases in between. The CDR3 runs to 13 residues. The CDR3 is CASRTTGVQPQHF. The CDR3 coding sequence is TGTGCCAGCAGGACGACAGGCGTTCAGCCCCAGCATTTT.

This clone was picked up one time. The V and J genes are TRBV6-4 and TRBJ1-6; D is perhaps TRBD1 (6 bases). V gave up 5 bases and J gave up 7 bases, with 18 bases separating them. The CDR3 extends over 16 amino acids. Germline lookup yields CDR1 MRHNA and CDR2 SNTAGT. The CDR3 loop reads CASSPGQTGSNSPLHF. CDR3 bases: TGTGCCAGCAGTCCCGGACAGACAGGCTCCAATTCACCCCTCCACTTT.

The CDR3 region is CASSFDGLAGQETQYF. CDR3 nucleotide sequence: TGTGCCAGCAGCTTTGACGGACTAGCGGGTCAGGAGACCCAGTACTTC. V and J are TRBV7-8 and TRBJ2-5; 11 bases are shared with TRBD2. The CDR3 covers 16 residues. V was clipped by 3 bases and J by 5 bases; unmatched bases: 8. In germline, CDR1 is SGHVS, CDR2 FQNEAQ.

CDR3 sequence: CASSPFRGSADTQYF. The CDR3 coding sequence is TGTGCCAGCAGTCCCTTTCGGGGATCCGCAGATACGCAGTATTTT. V usage is TRBV7-3 and J usage is TRBJ2-3, with TRBD2 as a possible D gene (5 bases). Germline V gene sequence: CDR1 SGHTA, CDR2 FQGTGA. Trimming removed 6 bases at V and 4 bases at J, with 17 bases between. The CDR3 is made up of 15 amino acids.

The chain is built from TRBV11-2 and TRBJ2-5, with 9 nucleotides matching TRBD2. The CDR3 is 14 amino acids. After removal of 1 base from V and 10 bases from J, the junction contained 7 bases not matched to a gene. The germline CDR1 and CDR2 sequences are SGHAT and FQNNGV. This CDR3 is CASSLGLAETLQYF. The CDR3 DNA reads TGTGCCAGCAGCTTAGGACTAGCGGAAACCCTCCAGTACTTC.

The chain joins TRBV28 to TRBJ1-2; a possible D gene is TRBD1 (5 bases). This CDR3 has 16 amino acids. CDR1 and CDR2 (germline): MDHEN, SYDVKM. V lost 4 bases and J lost 4, with 19 bases in between. The CDR3 here is CASSSLDRLEPYGYTF. DNA for the CDR3: TGTGCCAGCAGTTCCCTAGACAGACTGGAACCCTATGGCTACACCTTC.

This sequence joins TRBV6-5 and TRBJ2-7, with 9 bases that match TRBD1. The CDR3 consists of 14 residues. Germline V gene lookup returns CDR1 MNHEY and CDR2 SVGAGI. V lost 6 bases and J lost 7; bases outside the gene matches: 10. CDR3 in amino acids: CASRSGTGRREQYF. The CDR3 nucleotides read TGTGCCAGCAGATCCGGGACAGGGCGGAGGGAGCAGTACTTC.

The genes are TRBV7-8 and TRBJ1-2; D unresolved. Germline V gene sequence: CDR1 SGHVS, CDR2 FQNEAQ. CDR3 length: 16 amino acids. V was clipped by 1 base and J by 0 bases, with 12 bases between them. The DNA for the CDR3 is TGTGCCAGCAGCTTAGAGTGGCGGTACGCTAACTATGGCTACACCTTC. Its protein is CASSLEWRYANYGYTF.

The chain combines TRBV3-1 (or the pseudogene TRBV3-2) with TRBJ1-2; TRBD1 might be the D (5 bases). Deletions cut 1 base from V and 8 bases from J, with 14 bases between. In germline, CDR1 is LGHDT, CDR2 YNNKEL (reference sequence). This CDR3 spans 14 amino acids. The CDR3 region is CASSQVGAGAGYTF. CDR3 DNA sequence: TGTGCCAGCAGCCAAGTTGGGGCTGGTGCCGGCTACACCTTC.

The V and J genes are TRBV5-4 and TRBJ2-5; a weak D match, TRBD2 (5 bases). The germline gives CDR1 SGHNT, CDR2 YYREEE (reference sequence). The CDR3 is 14 amino acids. Trimming left V 4 bases short and J 5 bases short, with 15 bases between. DNA of the CDR3: TGTGCCAGCAGCCCTAGATCCCCGGGGGAGACCCAGTACTTC. It specifies CASSPRSPGETQYF.

The V and J genes are TRBV6-5 and TRBJ1-1; D call uncertain. The V gene's germline CDR1 is MNHEY and CDR2 SVGAGI. There are 12 residues in the CDR3. Between the trimmed V and J ends, which lost 6 bases and 8 bases, there was a span of 13 bases. The CDR3 bases are TGTGCCAGCAGGCCAGAAGGGAGGGAAGCTTTCTTT. Protein product: CASRPEGREAFF.

The genes are TRBV5-1 and TRBJ1-6; D may be TRBD1 (5 bases). Germline-derived CDR1 and CDR2 are SGHRS and YFSETQ. V lost 2 bases and J lost 8, with 14 bases in between. The CDR3 has 15 residues. The CDR3 spells CASSLKGLGDSPLHF. The CDR3 DNA follows: TGCGCCAGCAGCTTAAAGGGATTAGGGGATTCACCCCTCCACTTT.

The table lists this clone with a count of one. The rearrangement links TRBV11-2 to TRBJ1-5; tentatively, D is TRBD1 (6 bases). This CDR3 comprises 15 residues. The germline CDR1 and CDR2 sequences are SGHAT and FQNNGV. Trimming removed 5 bases at V and 7 bases at J, with 18 bases between. The chain's CDR3 is CASSVGSPGVQPQHF. The CDR3 DNA reads TGTGCCAGCAGCGTCGGGTCCCCAGGGGTGCAGCCCCAGCATTTT.

The J gene is TRBJ1-2, the V gene TRBV5-8; D is possibly TRBD1 (6 bases). The CDR3 covers 13 residues. Per the germline V gene, CDR1 is SGHTS and CDR2 is YDEGEE. The V and J ends lost 0 bases and 7 bases respectively, with 10 bases between them. The CDR3 loop is CASSLANRAGYTF. CDR3 in DNA: TGTGCCAGCAGCTTGGCCAACAGGGCTGGCTACACCTTC.

CDR3 sequence reads: CASSLAADSRAFF. In DNA form, the CDR3 reads TGTGCCAGCAGCCTCGCCGCGGACAGTCGAGCTTTCTTT. V and J are TRBV7-9 and TRBJ1-1, with D tentatively TRBD1 (6 bases). The CDR3 contains 13 residues. Germline CDR1 and CDR2: SEHNR and FQNEAQ (reference sequence). V lost 5 bases, J lost 10 bases, and 17 bases lay in between. Combining the CDR3 with reference TRBV7-9 and TRBJ1-1 gives the whole variable domain DTGVSQNPRHKITKRGQNVTFRCDPISEHNRLYWYRQTLGQGPEFLTYFQNEAQLEKSRLLSDRFSAERPKGSFSTLEIQRTEQGDSAMYLCASSLAADSRAFFGQGTRLTVV.

The chain is built from TRBV7-6 and TRBJ2-5; 10 nucleotides align to TRBD2. This CDR3 spans 15 amino acids. The trim removed 4 bases at V and 2 bases at J, leaving 4 bases unmatched. Germline CDR1 reads SGHVS; CDR2 reads FNYEAQ. In DNA, the CDR3 is TGTGCCAGCAGCTCCGGACTAGCGGTACAAGAGACCCAGTACTTC. This translates into CASSSGLAVQETQYF.

This sequence joins TRBV29-1 and TRBJ1-1; no clear D. The ends were cut back, 4 bases at V and 5 bases at J, with 11 bases in the middle. Per germline, CDR1 SQVTM and CDR2 ANQGSEA. This CDR3 is 12 amino acids long. CDR3 in amino acids: CSVVVLMTEAFF. The CDR3 DNA follows: TGCAGCGTTGTAGTTCTGATGACTGAAGCTTTCTTT.

The sample holds one count of this clone. The J gene is TRBJ2-1, the V gene TRBV7-2; 7 bases align to TRBD1. Germline loops: CDR1 SGHTA, CDR2 FQGNSA. V dropped 4 bases and J dropped 3; count of bases not matched to a gene: 6. There are 15 residues in the CDR3. In DNA, the CDR3 is TGTGCCAGCAGCTCGGGACAGCCTGGCTACAATGAGCAGTTCTTC. It encodes CASSSGQPGYNEQFF. Filled out from reference TRBV7-2 and TRBJ2-1, the complete variable domain reads GAGVSQSPSNKVTEKGKDVELRCDPISGHTALYWYRQSLGQGLEFLIYFQGNSAPDKSGLPSDRFSAERTGGSVSTLTIQRTQQEDSAVYLCASSSGQPGYNEQFFGPGTRLTVL.

The DNA for the CDR3 is TGTGCCTGGAGTACGCGGGGGGGCCGGGAGACCCAGTACTTC. This encodes CAWSTRGGRETQYF. The chain joins TRBV30 to TRBJ2-5; 9 bases are shared with TRBD2. CDR3 length: 14 amino acids. The V and J ends lost 2 bases and 5 bases, in that order; junction bases with no gene match: 6. Per the germline V gene, CDR1 is GTSNPN and CDR2 is SVGIG (reference sequence).

Here the CDR3 DNA reads TGTGCCAGCAGCCAAGAAAAGGGACAGGGTAATGGCTACACCTTC. Protein product: CASSQEKGQGNGYTF. This chain joins TRBV3-1 (or the pseudogene TRBV3-2) and TRBJ1-2; 9 nucleotides align to TRBD1. Trimming cost V 0 bases and J 6 bases; bases outside gene matches: 5. This CDR3 contains 15 residues. Germline lookup yields CDR1 LGHDT and CDR2 YNNKEL (reference sequence).

The gene calls are TRBV4-2 and TRBJ2-2, with a tentative D call TRBD2 (6 bases). CDR1 is LGHNA and CDR2 is YNFKEQ in the germline V gene. With 4 bases removed from V and 1 base from J, the gap between germline ends came to 19 bases. There are 18 residues in the CDR3. The CDR3 protein is CASSLNPSGSQNTGELFF. The CDR3 bases are TGTGCCAGCAGCCTCAACCCAAGCGGGTCTCAGAACACCGGGGAGCTGTTTTTT.